The next 2 T cell receptor beta chains were all read from a single sample in a study of long-term antiretroviral therapy in people with HIV. This was the immunoSEQ v3.0 assay at survey level. Profiling relied on immunoSEQ multiplex PCR, and the TCRdb table lists in-frame clones only, not all of them. The table lists more than 25,000 clones, roughly 93% of them singletons. The sample here was unsorted PBMCs, taken almost 6.6 years after starting antiretroviral therapy. Receptors originate from a woman aged 40 to 50 with HIV.

The rearrangement joins TRBV7-2 to TRBJ2-3, with 11 bases aligning to TRBD2. With V trimmed by 3 bases and J by 7 bases, 9 bases remained unmatched. Germline lookup yields CDR1 SGHTA and CDR2 FQGNSA. The CDR3 covers 16 residues. In DNA, the CDR3 is TGTGCCAGCAGCTTTCTAATAGCGGGGGGGATAAATACGCAGTATTTT. Translated: CASSFLIAGGINTQYF.

The gene calls are TRBV19 and TRBJ1-5, with no clear D. The CDR3 extends over 17 amino acids. V lost 0 bases, J lost 0 bases, and 12 bases lay in between. Germline CDR1 is LNHDA and CDR2 is SQIVND (reference sequence). CDR3 DNA: TGTGCCAGTAGTATAGATCTGCCAGGTTATAGCAATCAGCCCCAGCATTTT. Protein sequence: CASSIDLPGYSNQPQHF.